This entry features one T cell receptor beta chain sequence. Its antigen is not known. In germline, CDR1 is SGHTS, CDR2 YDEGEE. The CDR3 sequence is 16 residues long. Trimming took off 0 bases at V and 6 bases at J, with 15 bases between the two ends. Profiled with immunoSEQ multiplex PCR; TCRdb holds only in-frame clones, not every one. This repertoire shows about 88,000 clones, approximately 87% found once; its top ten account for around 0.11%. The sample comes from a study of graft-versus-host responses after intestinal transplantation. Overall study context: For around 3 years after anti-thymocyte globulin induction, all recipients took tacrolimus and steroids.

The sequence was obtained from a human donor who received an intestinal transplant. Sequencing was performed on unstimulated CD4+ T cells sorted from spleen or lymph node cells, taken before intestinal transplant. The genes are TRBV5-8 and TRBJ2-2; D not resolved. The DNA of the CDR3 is TGTGCCAGCAGCTTGGAATTGGGCCGTGTCCCCGGGGAGCTGTTTTTT. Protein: CASSLELGRVPGELFF.